The rows below give T cell receptor beta chains drawn from one sample of a study of T cell repertoires in cytomegalovirus infection. TCRdb processed the reads anew with MiXCR; each CDR3 protein has one entry. The data show approximately 500,000 distinct CDR3 sequences, 16% seen once. What was sequenced was CD8+ T cells from PBMCs. These receptors all stem from a human donor in good health (CMV status not recorded). Some clones in this sample may be carry-over from other donors' samples. The CDR3 runs from the conserved cysteine through the conserved F or W. The order of the fields is V gene, CDR3 length, clone size, J gene, D gene, CDR3 protein, CDR3 DNA. D genes are given only for firm matches. The size field is filled for only some rows; it gives once, few, many or a size class.

TRBV6-5	14	many	TRBJ2-7	.	CASSYDTGTYEQYF	TGTGCCAGCAGTTACGATACAGGGACCTACGAGCAGTACTTC
TRBV7-9	14	many	TRBJ1-1	.	CASSRPGRDTEAFF	TGTGCCAGCAGCCGACCGGGGCGGGACACTGAAGCTTTCTTT
TRBV11-2	11	few	TRBJ1-2	.	CASSKTGGYTF	TGTGCCAGCAGCAAAACAGGCGGCTACACCTTC
TRBV27	14	few	TRBJ1-4	.	CASSLRTVPEKLFF	TGTGCCAGCAGTTTACGGACCGTCCCAGAAAAACTGTTTTTT
TRBV7-3	15	many	TRBJ2-6	.	CASSLLSAGANVLTF	TGTGCCAGCAGCCTCTTAAGCGCTGGGGCCAACGTCCTGACTTTC
TRBV2	12	.	TRBJ1-2	.	CATVGLNYGYTF	TGTGCCACCGTGGGCTTAAACTATGGCTACACCTTC
TRBV28	16	many	TRBJ1-1	.	CASSTRGTRYYTEAFF	TGTGCCAGCAGTACCAGAGGGACAAGATACTACACTGAAGCTTTCTTT
TRBV27	15	.	TRBJ1-5	.	CASSRTRALNQPQHF	TGTGCCAGCAGCAGAACCAGGGCCCTCAATCAGCCCCAGCATTTT
TRBV14	15	.	TRBJ1-2	.	CASSQARGANYGYTF	TGTGCCAGCAGCCAAGCGCGCGGTGCTAACTATGGCTACACCTTC
TRBV20-1	16	many	TRBJ1-2	TRBD1	CSARSMGQPLGYGYTF	TGCAGTGCTAGATCCATGGGACAGCCCCTTGGCTATGGCTACACCTTC